The clone carrying this T cell receptor (beta chain) was detected ten times or more. Its antigen is currently unknown. These data come from a study of CD8+CD57+ T cells in acquired aplastic anemia. Turning to the study itself: The study obtained an average of roughly 3 ug of DNA from sorted CD4+ and CD8+ cells. CD4+ cell libraries from healthy donors averaged roughly 10 million reads.

Study outcomes and limitations: Overlap between patients and controls comprised 25 to 35 CD8+ CDR3 sequences. Controls and patients did not differ significantly in CD8+ Simpson's diversity.

The template for TCR beta VDJ and CDR3 sequence profiling was genomic DNA. TCRdb independently ran MiXCR on the reads; one entry per CDR3 protein. Seen here are about 190,000 distinct CDR3 sequences, approximately 49% observed once, and the top ten hold 15% to 20%. The source is a human donor in good health, serving as a control. What was sequenced was sorted CD4+, CD8+, or CD8+CD57+ T cells (not recorded which) from PBMCs.

CDR3 DNA: TGTGCCAGCAGAAGTCAGGGGGACGAGCAGTACTTC. Amino acids: CASRSQGDEQYF. The gene calls are TRBV5-8 and TRBJ2-7; 7 nucleotides agree with TRBD1. The CDR3 covers 12 residues. V gave up 5 bases and J gave up 5 bases; unmatched junction bases: 4. Germline-derived CDR1 and CDR2 are SGHTS and YDEGEE.